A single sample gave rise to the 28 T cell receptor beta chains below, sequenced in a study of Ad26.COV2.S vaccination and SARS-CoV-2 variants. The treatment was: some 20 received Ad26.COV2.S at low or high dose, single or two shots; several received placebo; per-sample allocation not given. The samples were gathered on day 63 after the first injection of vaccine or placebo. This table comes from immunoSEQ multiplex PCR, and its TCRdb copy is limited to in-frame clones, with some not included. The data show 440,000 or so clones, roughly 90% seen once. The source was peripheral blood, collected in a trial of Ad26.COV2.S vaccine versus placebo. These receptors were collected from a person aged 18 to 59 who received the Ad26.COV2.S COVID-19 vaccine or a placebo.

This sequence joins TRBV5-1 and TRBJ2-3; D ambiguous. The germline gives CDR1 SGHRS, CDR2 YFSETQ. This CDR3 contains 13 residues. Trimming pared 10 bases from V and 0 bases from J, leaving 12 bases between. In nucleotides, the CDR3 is TGCGCCGCCTCCCAGAGTAGCACAGATACGCAGTATTTT. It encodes CAASQSSTDTQYF.

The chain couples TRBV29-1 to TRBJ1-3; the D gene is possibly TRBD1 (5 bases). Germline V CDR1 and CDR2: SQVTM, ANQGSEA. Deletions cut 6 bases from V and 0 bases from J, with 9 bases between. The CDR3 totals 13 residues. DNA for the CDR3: TGCAGCGTGGGACGTGGCTCTGGAAACACCATATATTTT. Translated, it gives CSVGRGSGNTIYF.

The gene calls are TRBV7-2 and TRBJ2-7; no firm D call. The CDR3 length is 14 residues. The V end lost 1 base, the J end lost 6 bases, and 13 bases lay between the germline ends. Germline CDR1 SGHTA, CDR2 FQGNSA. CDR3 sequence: CASSLVAGPREQYF. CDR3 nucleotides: TGTGCCAGCAGCTTAGTTGCCGGACCCCGCGAGCAGTACTTC.

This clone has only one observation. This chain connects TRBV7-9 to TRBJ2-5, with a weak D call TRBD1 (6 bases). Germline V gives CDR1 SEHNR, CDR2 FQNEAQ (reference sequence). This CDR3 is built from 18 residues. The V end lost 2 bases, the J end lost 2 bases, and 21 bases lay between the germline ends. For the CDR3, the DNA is TGTGCCAGCAGCTTAAGTCTTTTCGAGGACAGACCACAAGAGACCCAGTACTTC. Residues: CASSLSLFEDRPQETQYF.

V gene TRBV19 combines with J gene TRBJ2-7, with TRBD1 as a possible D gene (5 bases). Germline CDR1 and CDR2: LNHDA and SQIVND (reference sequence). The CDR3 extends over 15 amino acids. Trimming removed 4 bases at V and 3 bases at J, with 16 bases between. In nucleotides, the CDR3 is TGTGCCAGTAGTACGTCCCCAGGGAAGAGCTACGAGCAGTACTTC. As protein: CASSTSPGKSYEQYF.

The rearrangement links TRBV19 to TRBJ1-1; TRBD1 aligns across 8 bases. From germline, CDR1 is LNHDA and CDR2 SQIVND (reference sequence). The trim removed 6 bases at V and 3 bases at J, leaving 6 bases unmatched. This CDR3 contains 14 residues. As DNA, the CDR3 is TGTGCCAGTAGAGGCGGCAGGGGGCACACTGAAGCTTTCTTT. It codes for CASRGGRGHTEAFF.

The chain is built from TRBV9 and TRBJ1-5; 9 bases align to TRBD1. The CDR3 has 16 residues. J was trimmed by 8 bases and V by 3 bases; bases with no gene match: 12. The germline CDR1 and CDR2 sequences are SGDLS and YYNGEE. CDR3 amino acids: CASSAGTGPSFEPQHF. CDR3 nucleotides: TGTGCCAGCAGCGCCGGGACAGGGCCATCATTTGAGCCCCAGCATTTT.

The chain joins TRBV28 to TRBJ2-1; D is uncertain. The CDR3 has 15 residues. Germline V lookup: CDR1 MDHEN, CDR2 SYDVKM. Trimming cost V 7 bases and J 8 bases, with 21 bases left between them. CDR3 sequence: CASNPRAPVSDEQFF. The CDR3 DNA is TGTGCCAGCAATCCTCGGGCGCCCGTCAGCGATGAGCAGTTCTTC.

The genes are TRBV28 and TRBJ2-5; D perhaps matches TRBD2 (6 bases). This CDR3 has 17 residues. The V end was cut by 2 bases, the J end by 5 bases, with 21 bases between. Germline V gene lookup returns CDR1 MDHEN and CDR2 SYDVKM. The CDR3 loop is CASSLPTTRRGWETQYF. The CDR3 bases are TGTGCCAGCAGTTTACCTACTACTAGGCGGGGTTGGGAGACCCAGTACTTC.

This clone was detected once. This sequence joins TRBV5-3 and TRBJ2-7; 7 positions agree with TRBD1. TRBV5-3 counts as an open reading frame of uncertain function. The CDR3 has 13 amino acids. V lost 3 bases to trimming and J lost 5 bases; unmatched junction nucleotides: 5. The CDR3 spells CARSWDRWNEQYF. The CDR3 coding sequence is TGTGCCAGAAGCTGGGACAGATGGAACGAGCAGTACTTC.

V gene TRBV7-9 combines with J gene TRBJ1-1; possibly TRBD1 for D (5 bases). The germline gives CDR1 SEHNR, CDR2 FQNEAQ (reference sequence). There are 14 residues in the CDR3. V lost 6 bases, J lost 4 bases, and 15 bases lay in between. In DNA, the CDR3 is TGTGCCAGCAGTTTTGGCGGGGACGTCACTGAAGCTTTCTTT. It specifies CASSFGGDVTEAFF. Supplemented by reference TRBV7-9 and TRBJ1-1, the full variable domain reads DTGVSQNPRHKITKRGQNVTFRCDPISEHNRLYWYRQTLGQGPEFLTYFQNEAQLEKSRLLSDRFSAERPKGSFSTLEIQRTEQGDSAMYLCASSFGGDVTEAFFGQGTRLTVV.

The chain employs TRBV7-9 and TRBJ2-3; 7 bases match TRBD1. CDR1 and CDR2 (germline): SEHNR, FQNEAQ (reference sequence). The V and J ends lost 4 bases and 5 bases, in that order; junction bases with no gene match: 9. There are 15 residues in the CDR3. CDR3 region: CASSYDGQEQDTQYF. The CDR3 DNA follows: TGTGCCAGCAGCTACGACGGACAGGAACAAGATACGCAGTATTTT.

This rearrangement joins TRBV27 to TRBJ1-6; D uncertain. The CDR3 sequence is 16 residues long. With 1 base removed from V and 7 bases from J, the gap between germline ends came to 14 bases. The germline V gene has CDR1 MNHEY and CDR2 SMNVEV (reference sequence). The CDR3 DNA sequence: TGTGCCAGCAGTTTATTGGTGCCAGCCCTGAATTCACCCCTCCACTTT. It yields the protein CASSLLVPALNSPLHF.

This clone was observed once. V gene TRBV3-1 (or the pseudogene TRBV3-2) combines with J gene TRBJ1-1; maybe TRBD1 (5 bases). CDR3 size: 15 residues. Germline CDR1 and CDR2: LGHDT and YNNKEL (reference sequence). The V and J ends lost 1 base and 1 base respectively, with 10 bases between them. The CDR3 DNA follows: TGTGCCAGCAGCCAAGTACCAGGGAGGAACACTGAAGCTTTCTTT. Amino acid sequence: CASSQVPGRNTEAFF.

In nucleotides, the CDR3 is TGTGCCAGCAGCTCTTACAGGGAAGTCACAGATACGCAGTATTTT. This translates into CASSSYREVTDTQYF. This chain connects TRBV5-4 to TRBJ2-3; TRBD1 might be the D (6 bases). CDR1 and CDR2 from the germline V gene are SGHNT and YYREEE (reference sequence). The CDR3 has 15 residues. V shed 3 bases and J shed 2 bases, with 13 bases lying between them. Together with reference TRBV5-4 and TRBJ2-3, the CDR3 gives the full variable domain: ETGVTQSPTHLIKTRGQQVTLRCSSQSGHNTVSWYQQALGQGPQFIFQYYREEENGRGNFPPRFSGLQFPNYSSELNVNALELDDSALYLCASSSYREVTDTQYFGPGTRLTVL.

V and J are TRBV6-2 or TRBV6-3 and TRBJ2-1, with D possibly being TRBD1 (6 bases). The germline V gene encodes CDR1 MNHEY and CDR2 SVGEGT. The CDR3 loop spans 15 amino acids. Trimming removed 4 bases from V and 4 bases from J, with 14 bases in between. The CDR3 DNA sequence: TGTGCCAGCAGTTCCAGCACAGGGTGGTACAATGAGCAGTTCTTC. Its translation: CASSSSTGWYNEQFF.

The CDR3 protein is CASSFMGDEQYF. The CDR3, as DNA: TGTGCCAGCAGTTTTATGGGAGACGAGCAGTACTTC. The chain couples TRBV12-3 or TRBV12-4 to TRBJ2-7; maybe TRBD2 (5 bases). CDR3 length: 12 amino acids. Trimming removed 3 bases from V and 5 bases from J, with 8 bases in between.

The CDR3 spells CASSLGSRGVNTEAFF. The DNA for the CDR3 is TGTGCCAGCAGCTTAGGCTCGCGAGGGGTAAACACTGAAGCTTTCTTT. The V call is TRBV7-2, the J call TRBJ1-1; the D gene is possibly TRBD1 (5 bases). V was cut by 1 base and J by 2 bases, with 14 bases left in between. This CDR3 region has 16 residues. Germline lookup yields CDR1 SGHTA and CDR2 FQGNSA.

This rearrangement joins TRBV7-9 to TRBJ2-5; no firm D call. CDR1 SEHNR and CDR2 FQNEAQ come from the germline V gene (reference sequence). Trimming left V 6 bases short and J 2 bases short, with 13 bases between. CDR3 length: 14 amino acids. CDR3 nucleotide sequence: TGTGCCAGCAGAAGGTTAACGCCGCAAGAGACCCAGTACTTC. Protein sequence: CASRRLTPQETQYF. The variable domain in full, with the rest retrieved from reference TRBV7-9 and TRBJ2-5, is DTGVSQNPRHKITKRGQNVTFRCDPISEHNRLYWYRQTLGQGPEFLTYFQNEAQLEKSRLLSDRFSAERPKGSFSTLEIQRTEQGDSAMYLCASRRLTPQETQYFGPGTRLLVL.

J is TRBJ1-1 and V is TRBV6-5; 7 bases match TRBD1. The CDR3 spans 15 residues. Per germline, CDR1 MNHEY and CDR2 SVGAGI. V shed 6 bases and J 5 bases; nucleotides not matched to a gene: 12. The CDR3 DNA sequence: TGTGCCAGCAGACCCGAGACAGGGAGGGGGACTGAAGCTTTCTTT. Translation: CASRPETGRGTEAFF.

CDR3 loop: CASSYSSEGFYGYTF. CDR3 bases: TGTGCCAGCAGTTACTCGAGTGAGGGGTTCTATGGCTACACCTTC. V gene TRBV6-6 combines with J gene TRBJ1-2; TRBD1 is a possible D gene (5 bases). Trimming removed 0 bases at V and 4 bases at J, with 12 bases between. This CDR3 comprises 15 residues. Per germline, CDR1 MNHNY and CDR2 SVGAGI (reference sequence).

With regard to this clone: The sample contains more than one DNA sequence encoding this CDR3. CDR3 bases: TGTGCCAGCTCACCGCAGGGGAACTATGGCTACACCTTC. It codes for CASSPQGNYGYTF. V is TRBV18 and J is TRBJ1-2, with a weak D call TRBD1 (6 bases). The V end lost 3 bases, the J end lost 2 bases, and 7 bases lay between the germline ends. Germline V gene data show CDR1 as KGHSH and CDR2 as LQKENI. The CDR3 contains 13 residues.

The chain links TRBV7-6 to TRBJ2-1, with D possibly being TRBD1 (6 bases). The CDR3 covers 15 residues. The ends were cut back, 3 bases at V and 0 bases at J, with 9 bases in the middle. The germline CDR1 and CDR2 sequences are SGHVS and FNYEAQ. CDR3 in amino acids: CASSFTGSSYNEQFF. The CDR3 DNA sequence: TGTGCCAGCAGCTTCACAGGGAGCTCCTACAATGAGCAGTTCTTC.

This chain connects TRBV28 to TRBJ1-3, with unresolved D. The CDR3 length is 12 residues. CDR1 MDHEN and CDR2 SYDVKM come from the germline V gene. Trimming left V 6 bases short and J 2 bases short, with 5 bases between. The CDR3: CASRRAGNTIYF. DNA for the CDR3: TGTGCCAGCAGGAGGGCTGGAAACACCATATATTTT.

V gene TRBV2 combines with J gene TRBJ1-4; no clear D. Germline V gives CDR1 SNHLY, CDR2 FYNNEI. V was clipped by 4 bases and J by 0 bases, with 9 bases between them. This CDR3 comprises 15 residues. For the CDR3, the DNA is TGTGCCAGCAGTGCTCAACCTCCAACTAATGAAAAACTGTTTTTT. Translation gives CASSAQPPTNEKLFF.

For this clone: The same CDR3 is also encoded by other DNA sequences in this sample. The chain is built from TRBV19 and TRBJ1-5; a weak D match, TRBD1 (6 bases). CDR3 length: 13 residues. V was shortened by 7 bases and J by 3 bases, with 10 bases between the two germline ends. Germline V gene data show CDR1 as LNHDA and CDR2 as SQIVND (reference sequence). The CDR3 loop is CASKYRVNQPQHF. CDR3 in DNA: TGTGCCAGTAAGTACAGGGTCAATCAGCCCCAGCATTTT.

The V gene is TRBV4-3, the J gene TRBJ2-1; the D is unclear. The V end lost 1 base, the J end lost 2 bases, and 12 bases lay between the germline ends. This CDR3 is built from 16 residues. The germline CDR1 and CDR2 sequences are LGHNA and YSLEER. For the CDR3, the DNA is TGCGCCAGCAGCCAAGTCAGGACCTTAACCTACAATGAGCAGTTCTTC. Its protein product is CASSQVRTLTYNEQFF.

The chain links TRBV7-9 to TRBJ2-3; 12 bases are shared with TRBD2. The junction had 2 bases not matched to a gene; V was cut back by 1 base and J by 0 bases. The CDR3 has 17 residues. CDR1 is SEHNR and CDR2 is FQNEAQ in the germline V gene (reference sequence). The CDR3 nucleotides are TGTGCCAGCAGCTTAGGACTAGCGGGAGTTAGCACAGATACGCAGTATTTT. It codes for CASSLGLAGVSTDTQYF.